The present TCR beta chain was sequenced within a study of OX40 agonist ivuxolimab in advanced cancers. Only in-frame clones appear in the TCRdb table, and some are missing; sequencing was by immunoSEQ multiplex PCR. The sample shows about 62,000 clones, roughly 78% of them seen only once. CDR1 and CDR2 (germline): SGHNT, YYREEE (reference sequence). With V trimmed by 0 bases and J by 5 bases, 0 bases remained unmatched. CDR3 length: 14 amino acids. This sequence joins TRBV5-4 and TRBJ2-7; the match to TRBD1 covers 12 bases. This specimen was CD4+ or CD8+ T cells sorted from blood, taken in a trial of the OX40 agonist ivuxolimab. The sequence came from an adult with an advanced solid tumor such as melanoma, head and neck, liver or kidney cancer. The CDR3 reads CASSLGDRGHEQYF. CDR3 bases: TGTGCCAGCAGCTTGGGGGACAGGGGGCACGAGCAGTACTTC.